The clone carrying this T cell receptor beta chain came up a few times. This entry belongs to a study of post-analysis software for immune sequencing data. Prepared libraries of TCR beta cDNA carried unique molecular identifiers. TCRdb re-analysed the PCR reads in MiXCR, keeping a single row per CDR3 protein. Of around 260,000 distinct CDR3 sequences in the sample, 35% to 45% were seen once. The TCR originated in a girl between 10 and 17 years old with multiple sclerosis. The sequencing sample was made of blood.

The CDR3, as DNA: TGTGCCAGTCCCGGCGAACGCTATGGCTACACCTTC. Encoded protein: CASPGERYGYTF. The chain carries TRBV28 and TRBJ1-2; no clear D. V was shortened by 9 bases and J by 4 bases, with 12 bases between the two germline ends. The CDR3 spans 12 residues. CDR1 is MDHEN, CDR2 SYDVKM, per germline.